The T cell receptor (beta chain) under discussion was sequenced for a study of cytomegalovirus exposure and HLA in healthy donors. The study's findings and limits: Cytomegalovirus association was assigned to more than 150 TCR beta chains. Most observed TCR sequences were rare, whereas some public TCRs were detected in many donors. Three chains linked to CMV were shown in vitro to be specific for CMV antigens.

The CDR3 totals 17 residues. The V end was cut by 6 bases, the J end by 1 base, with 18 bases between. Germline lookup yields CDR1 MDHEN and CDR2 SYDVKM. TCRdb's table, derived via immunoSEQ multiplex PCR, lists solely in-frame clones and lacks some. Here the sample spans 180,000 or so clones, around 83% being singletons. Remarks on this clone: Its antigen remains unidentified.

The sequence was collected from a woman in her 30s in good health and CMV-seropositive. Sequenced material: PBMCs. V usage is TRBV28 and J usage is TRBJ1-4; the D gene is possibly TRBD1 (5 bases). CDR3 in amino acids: CASSPLTVGRTNEKLFF. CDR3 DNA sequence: TGTGCCAGCAGCCCATTGACAGTGGGCCGAACTAATGAAAAACTGTTTTTT.